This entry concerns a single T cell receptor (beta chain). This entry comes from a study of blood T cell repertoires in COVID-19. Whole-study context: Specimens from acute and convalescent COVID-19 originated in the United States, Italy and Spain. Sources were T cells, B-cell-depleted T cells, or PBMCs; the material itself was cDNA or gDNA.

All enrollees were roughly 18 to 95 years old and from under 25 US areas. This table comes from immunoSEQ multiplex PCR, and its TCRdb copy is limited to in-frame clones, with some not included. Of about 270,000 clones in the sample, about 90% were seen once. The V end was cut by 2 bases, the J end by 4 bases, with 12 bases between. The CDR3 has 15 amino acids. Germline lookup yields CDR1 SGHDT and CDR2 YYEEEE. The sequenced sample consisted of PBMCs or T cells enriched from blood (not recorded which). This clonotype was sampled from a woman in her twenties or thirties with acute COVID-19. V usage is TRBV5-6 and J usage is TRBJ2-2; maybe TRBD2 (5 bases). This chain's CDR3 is CASSFMRELTGELFF. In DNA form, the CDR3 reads TGTGCCAGCAGCTTTATGAGGGAACTCACCGGGGAGCTGTTTTTT.